This TCR beta chain was obtained from a study of blood T cell repertoires in COVID-19. Study details: Whether acute or convalescent, the COVID-19 samples came from the United States, Italy and Spain. PBMCs, B-cell-depleted T cells, or T cells were the source of the cDNA or gDNA that made up the material.

Assay used: immunoSEQ multiplex PCR; TCRdb lists only in-frame clones, some missing. This table holds 210,000 or so clones, 75% to 90% found once. Patients in Seattle were enrolled during active infection, then followed longitudinally. The V and J ends lost 2 bases and 6 bases, in that order; junction bases with no gene match: 4. CDR1 and CDR2 from the germline V gene are LGHNA and YNFKEQ. The CDR3 loop spans 14 amino acids. The sequence was obtained from a man between 25 and 39 years old with COVID-19, enrolled during active disease. V is TRBV4-2 and J is TRBJ2-1, with TRBD1 matching over 7 bases. The specimen was peripheral blood. CDR3 amino acids: CASSQPTGFNEQFF. The CDR3 nucleotides are TGTGCCAGCAGCCAACCGACAGGGTTCAATGAGCAGTTCTTC.